These 21 T cell receptor beta chains were sequenced from one sample in a study of blood T cell repertoires in COVID-19. Data came from immunoSEQ multiplex PCR; TCRdb stores just in-frame clones and leaves some out. Of a few hundred thousand clones in the sample, roughly nine tenths are singletons; the top ten hold less than 3%. Specimen: PBMCs or T cells enriched from blood (not recorded which). Every receptor here comes from a woman between 50 and 59 years old who had recovered from COVID-19.

The chain links TRBV12-5 to TRBJ2-3, with no clear D. Germline loops: CDR1 LGHNT, CDR2 FRNRAP. The CDR3 totals 13 residues. The V end lost 2 bases, the J end lost 0 bases, and 3 bases lay between the germline ends. In DNA form, the CDR3 reads TGTGCTAGTGGTTTGAGCAGCACAGATACGCAGTATTTT. Its protein is CASGLSSTDTQYF.

The gene calls are TRBV7-2 and TRBJ1-2; a possible D gene is TRBD1 (5 bases). The CDR3 has 14 residues. The V end was cut by 2 bases, the J end by 4 bases, with 11 bases between. CDR1 is SGHTA and CDR2 is FQGNSA in the germline V gene. The CDR3 nucleotides read TGTGCCAGCAGCTTACTGAGACAGCCCTATGGCTACACCTTC. Amino acids: CASSLLRQPYGYTF.

This clone turned up a few times. The chain employs TRBV28 and TRBJ2-7; perhaps TRBD1 as D (6 bases). Looked up from germline, CDR1 is MDHEN and CDR2 is SYDVKM. CDR3 length: 15 amino acids. The germline V and J ends were trimmed by 3 bases and 4 bases, with 16 bases remaining between them. The CDR3 nucleotides are TGTGCCAGCAGTTTCCACGGACAGAAAGGTTACGAGCAGTACTTC. Its translation: CASSFHGQKGYEQYF.

The CDR3 DNA reads TGTGCCTGGAGTCCAAAAGACAGGGCACAGAGGCCCCAGCATTTT. This sequence encodes CAWSPKDRAQRPQHF. The chain carries TRBV30 and TRBJ1-5, with 7 bases that match TRBD1. Losses at the gene ends were 2 bases for V and 9 bases for J; bases not matched to a gene: 13. The germline V gene has CDR1 GTSNPN and CDR2 SVGIG (reference sequence). The CDR3 loop spans 15 amino acids.

The DNA of the CDR3 is TGTGCCAGCAGCTTAGCGGGATTAGCGCAAGAGCAGTACTTC. Translating gives CASSLAGLAQEQYF. V gene TRBV7-9 combines with J gene TRBJ2-7, with D possibly being TRBD2 (5 bases). In germline, CDR1 is SEHNR, CDR2 FQNEAQ (reference sequence). V was trimmed by 0 bases and J by 7 bases, leaving 13 bases between them. The CDR3 covers 14 residues.

The rearrangement uses TRBV5-4 and TRBJ2-1; 11 nucleotides match TRBD2. This CDR3 region has 15 residues. V shed 6 bases and J 7 bases; nucleotides not matched to a gene: 9. The V gene's germline CDR1 is SGHNT and CDR2 YYREEE (reference sequence). The DNA of the CDR3 is TGTGCCAGCATGAGTGAACTAGCGGGAGCGAATGAGCAGTTCTTC. Its protein product is CASMSELAGANEQFF.

The gene calls are TRBV6-2 or TRBV6-3 and TRBJ2-2, with D possibly being TRBD2 (6 bases). V lost 2 bases to trimming and J lost 0 bases, with 10 bases between them. This CDR3 has 16 residues. Germline-derived CDR1 and CDR2 are MNHEY and SVGEGT. The CDR3 protein is CASSYPGGPNTGELFF. DNA for the CDR3: TGTGCCAGCAGTTACCCAGGAGGGCCGAACACCGGGGAGCTGTTTTTT.

CDR3 DNA sequence: TGTGCCAGCAGCCCCCCCCCTTCTTACAATGAGCAGTTCTTC. Encoded protein: CASSPPPSYNEQFF. The rearrangement links TRBV7-2 to TRBJ2-1, with unresolved D. Germline assignment: CDR1 SGHTA and CDR2 FQGNSA. V shed 5 bases and J shed 4 bases, with 12 bases lying between them. The CDR3 contains 14 residues.

J is TRBJ1-2 and V is TRBV19, with 10 bases lining up with TRBD1. Trimming cost V 7 bases and J 4 bases; bases outside gene matches: 9. This CDR3 is built from 15 residues. Germline CDR1 is LNHDA and CDR2 is SQIVND (reference sequence). CDR3 sequence reads: CASTEGTGDLYGYTF. CDR3 coding DNA: TGTGCCAGTACCGAGGGGACAGGGGACCTCTATGGCTACACCTTC.

The chain recombines TRBV5-8 with TRBJ1-2; no reliable D call. The germline CDR1 and CDR2 sequences are SGHTS and YDEGEE. Trimming took off 4 bases at V and 5 bases at J, with 6 bases between the two ends. The CDR3 runs to 11 residues. The CDR3, as DNA: TGTGCCAGCAGCCCAGGATATGGCTACACCTTC. This sequence encodes CASSPGYGYTF.

The chain couples TRBV30 to TRBJ1-6; D is perhaps TRBD1 (5 bases). Between the trimmed V and J ends, which lost 3 bases and 0 bases, there was a span of 9 bases. The CDR3 is 15 residues long. CDR1 is GTSNPN, CDR2 SVGIG, per germline (reference sequence). Here the CDR3 reads CAWSRQSSYNSPLHF. CDR3 DNA: TGTGCCTGGAGCCGACAGAGCTCCTATAATTCACCCCTCCACTTT.

The chain has TRBV27 and TRBJ2-3; 9 positions match TRBD2. The J segment lost 6 bases and the V segment lost 4 bases, leaving 5 bases of the junction unmatched. CDR1 and CDR2 (germline): MNHEY, SMNVEV (reference sequence). The CDR3 length is 14 residues. CDR3 in DNA: TGTGCCAGCAGTTCCGGGACTAGCATGGATACGCAGTATTTT. Translating gives CASSSGTSMDTQYF.

This rearrangement joins TRBV28 to TRBJ2-7; TRBD2 agrees at 10 bases. CDR1 MDHEN and CDR2 SYDVKM come from the germline V gene. The CDR3 runs 17 residues. V was clipped by 3 bases and J by 4 bases; unmatched bases: 12. This chain's CDR3 is CASSLPGASGSRYEQYF. In nucleotides, the CDR3 is TGTGCCAGCAGTTTGCCCGGGGCTAGCGGGAGTCGGTACGAGCAGTACTTC.

This chain links TRBV7-2 with TRBJ2-3; 14 positions match TRBD2. This CDR3 contains 17 residues. Germline V gene sequence: CDR1 SGHTA, CDR2 FQGNSA. Trimming at V came to 3 bases and at J to 0 bases, leaving 2 bases not matched to a gene. CDR3: CASSFGTSGGSTDTQYF. DNA of the CDR3: TGTGCCAGCAGCTTCGGGACTAGCGGGGGTAGCACAGATACGCAGTATTTT. Full variable domain (remainder filled in from reference TRBV7-2 and TRBJ2-3): GAGVSQSPSNKVTEKGKDVELRCDPISGHTALYWYRQSLGQGLEFLIYFQGNSAPDKSGLPSDRFSAERTGGSVSTLTIQRTQQEDSAVYLCASSFGTSGGSTDTQYFGPGTRLTVL.

J is TRBJ2-7 and V is TRBV7-2; TRBD1 aligns across 7 bases. The CDR3 runs to 15 residues. Germline trimming cut 4 bases from V and 2 bases from J; bases unmatched to any gene: 8. CDR1 SGHTA and CDR2 FQGNSA come from the germline V gene. CDR3 residues: CASSSGGTETYEQYF. The CDR3 coding sequence is TGTGCCAGCAGCTCAGGTGGGACAGAAACCTACGAGCAGTACTTC.

The J gene is TRBJ2-7, the V gene TRBV5-6; unclear D gene. The germline CDR1 and CDR2 sequences are SGHDT and YYEEEE. The CDR3 spans 15 residues. V was clipped by 3 bases and J by 3 bases, with 16 bases between them. CDR3 sequence: CASSSRGEPNYEQYF. CDR3 bases: TGTGCCAGCAGCTCACGCGGAGAGCCAAACTACGAGCAGTACTTC.

The CDR3 nucleotides read TGTGCCAGCAGCCAAGCGGCGGGCCGTTCGGGTGGCTACACCTTC. Translating gives CASSQAAGRSGGYTF. This chain joins TRBV3-1 (or the pseudogene TRBV3-2) and TRBJ1-2; no clear D gene. The V and J ends lost 1 base and 7 bases respectively, with 16 bases between them. The CDR3 contains 15 residues. CDR1 and CDR2 from the germline V gene are LGHDT and YNNKEL (reference sequence).

This chain uses TRBV10-1 with TRBJ2-2; D remains unclear. With 4 bases removed from V and 3 bases from J, the gap between germline ends came to 6 bases. In germline, CDR1 is WNHNN, CDR2 SYGVQD (reference sequence). The CDR3 spans 13 residues. The CDR3 is CASSASYTGELFF. CDR3 DNA: TGCGCCAGCAGTGCGTCCTACACCGGGGAGCTGTTTTTT.

The V call is TRBV9, the J call TRBJ2-7, with TRBD2 matching 15 bases. Germline V gives CDR1 SGDLS, CDR2 YYNGEE. This CDR3 is 16 amino acids long. V lost 4 bases to trimming and J lost 4 bases; unmatched junction nucleotides: 6. CDR3 sequence reads: CASSPRGLAGGYEQYF. CDR3 coding DNA: TGTGCCAGCAGCCCGCGCGGACTAGCGGGAGGGTACGAGCAGTACTTC.

The CDR3 reads CASSLTYQETQYF. The CDR3 nucleotides read TGTGCCAGCAGCTTAACCTACCAAGAGACCCAGTACTTC. The J gene is TRBJ2-5, the V gene TRBV7-3, with no clear D. CDR1 and CDR2 (germline): SGHTA, FQGTGA. CDR3 length: 13 residues. With 0 bases removed from V and 0 bases from J, the gap between germline ends came to 2 bases.

The chain couples TRBV6-2 or TRBV6-3 to TRBJ2-7; 8 bases are shared with TRBD2. CDR3 length: 19 amino acids. The germline gives CDR1 MNHEY, CDR2 SVGEGT. The J segment lost 0 bases and the V segment lost 1 base, leaving 14 bases of the junction unmatched. In DNA, the CDR3 is TGTGCCAGCAGTTACTTAAGGGGAAGGAAGCGGGAGCCCTCCTACGAGCAGTACTTC. It codes for CASSYLRGRKREPSYEQYF.